Presented here are 25 T cell receptor beta chains from one specimen sequenced in a study of regulatory T cells in long-lasting Graves disease. Relying on iRepertoire HTBI primers and Arm-PCR of CDR3 regions, the team built TCR beta libraries. One entry per CDR3 protein, called by TCRdb with MiXCR from the multiplex PCR reads. The data hold over 450,000 distinct CDR3 sequences, with 12% observed a single time. This sample's time point: newly diagnosed GD, antithyroid drugs for less than 3 months. PBMC RNA was the source of the TCR library. These data also featured in a second study, about T cells in Graves' hyperthyroidism and ophthalmopathy.

The sequences come from peripheral blood mononuclear cells (PBMCs), collected at new diagnosis, from a patient treated with antithyroid drugs. These receptors came from a woman aged 25-40 years with Graves disease.

This clonotype was seen at least ten times. The chain joins TRBV4-3 to TRBJ1-2; no clear D gene. V lost 2 bases and J 2 bases, leaving 15 bases between the germline ends. Germline V lookup: CDR1 LGHNA, CDR2 YSLEER. This CDR3 is 16 amino acids long. CDR3 DNA: TGCGCCAGCAGCCAATATAGCGGAGGGCCGAACTATGGCTACACCTTC. Protein sequence: CASSQYSGGPNYGYTF.

This clonotype was detected ten times or more. The chain is built from TRBV27 and TRBJ2-5; 10 bases are a match to TRBD1. In germline, CDR1 is MNHEY, CDR2 SMNVEV (reference sequence). This CDR3 has 15 amino acids. Trimming cost V 4 bases and J 3 bases; bases outside gene matches: 5. The CDR3 region has the DNA TGTGCCAGCAGTTGGGGACAGGGGTTAAAAGAGACCCAGTACTTC. Its translation is CASSWGQGLKETQYF.

At least ten counts were recorded for this clonotype. This chain joins TRBV11-1 and TRBJ1-1; TRBD1 matches at 10 bases. Trimming took 3 bases from V and 9 from J; bases not matched to a gene: 4. The length of the CDR3 is 13 residues. From germline, CDR1 is SGHAT and CDR2 FQDESV (reference sequence). CDR3 nucleotides: TGTGCCAGCAGCTTTGGACAGGGGGGTAAAGCTTTCTTT. Translating it yields CASSFGQGGKAFF.

This clonotype came up a few times. The chain links TRBV7-8 to TRBJ1-1; unclear D gene. This CDR3 spans 11 amino acids. The germline V gene encodes CDR1 SGHVS and CDR2 FQNEAQ. The ends were cut back, 1 base at V and 12 bases at J, with 9 bases in the middle. The CDR3 loop reads CASSLDGRTFF. CDR3 bases: TGTGCCAGCAGCTTAGACGGGCGGACTTTCTTT. Drawing the rest from reference TRBV7-8 and TRBJ1-1, the complete variable domain is GAGVSQSPRYKVAKRGQDVALRCDPISGHVSLFWYQQALGQGPEFLTYFQNEAQLDKSGLPSDRFFAERPEGSVSTLKIQRTQQEDSAVYLCASSLDGRTFFGQGTRLTVV.

The rearrangement joins TRBV11-1 to TRBJ2-2; D unclear. Trimming took off 1 base at V and 5 bases at J, with 14 bases between the two ends. Germline V gene data show CDR1 as SGHAT and CDR2 as FQDESV (reference sequence). This CDR3 is built from 16 residues. CDR3 amino acids: CASSLVSMGITGELFF. CDR3 coding DNA: TGTGCCAGCAGCTTAGTCTCGATGGGGATTACCGGGGAGCTGTTTTTT.

At least ten counts were recorded for this clonotype. The chain is built from TRBV12-3 or TRBV12-4 and TRBJ2-7, with a weak D call TRBD1 (7 bases). V gave up 6 bases and J gave up 0 bases, with 12 bases separating them. This CDR3 has 14 residues. The CDR3 DNA sequence: TGTGCCAGCAGCTCAGGGGGGAGCTCCTACGAGCAGTACTTC. Translating it yields CASSSGGSSYEQYF.

Ten or more counts support this clonotype. The chain uses TRBV11-1 and TRBJ2-3; D ambiguous. V lost 4 bases to trimming and J lost 2 bases, with 10 bases between them. CDR1 SGHAT and CDR2 FQDESV come from the germline V gene (reference sequence). The CDR3 has 14 amino acids. As DNA, the CDR3 is TGTGCCAGCAGCTCCCAGGCCCTCACAGATACGCAGTATTTT. Amino acid sequence: CASSSQALTDTQYF.

Turning to this clonotype: This could be a read error, since a much larger clone is one nucleotide away. The chain has TRBV28 and TRBJ2-7; 11 bases are a match to TRBD2. V dropped 5 bases and J dropped 2; count of bases not matched to a gene: 5. This CDR3 contains 15 residues. CDR1 and CDR2 (germline): MDHEN, SYDVKM. The CDR3 sequence: CASSTPSGGPYEQYF. The CDR3 DNA follows: TGTGCCAGCAGTACACCTAGCGGGGGGCCCTACGAGCAGTACTTC.

Many counts were recorded for this clonotype. The chain uses TRBV27 and TRBJ2-3, with D maybe TRBD1 (5 bases). The CDR3 extends over 18 amino acids. In germline, CDR1 is MNHEY, CDR2 SMNVEV (reference sequence). Between the trimmed V and J ends, which lost 2 bases and 8 bases, there was a span of 26 bases. CDR3 loop: CASSLHASEGPPRGTQYF. The CDR3, as DNA: TGTGCCAGCAGTTTACACGCGAGTGAAGGACCTCCTAGGGGTACGCAGTATTTT.

The table lists this clonotype with many counts. This rearrangement joins TRBV15 to TRBJ2-1, with 12 bases matching TRBD2. V lost 7 bases, J lost 4 bases, and 5 bases stayed unmatched. This CDR3 has 15 amino acids. Germline CDR1 is LNHNV and CDR2 is YYDKDF (reference sequence). This CDR3 reads CATTPGTSGYNEQFF. DNA of the CDR3: TGTGCCACCACCCCCGGGACTAGCGGGTACAATGAGCAGTTCTTC.

The sample holds many counts of this clonotype. V is TRBV2 and J is TRBJ2-2; 9 nucleotides line up with TRBD1. CDR1 is SNHLY, CDR2 FYNNEI, per germline. The CDR3 sequence is 14 residues long. The J segment lost 4 bases and the V segment lost 5 bases, leaving 2 bases of the junction unmatched. The CDR3 spells CASSTDRGTGELFF. The CDR3 region has the DNA TGTGCCAGCAGTACGGACAGGGGCACCGGGGAGCTGTTTTTT.

In its sample, this clonotype was seen many times. The chain is built from TRBV7-6 and TRBJ2-5; no clear D gene. The V gene's germline CDR1 is SGHVS and CDR2 FNYEAQ. The CDR3 length is 12 residues. The ends were cut back, 3 bases at V and 4 bases at J, with 6 bases in the middle. The CDR3 bases are TGTGCCAGCAGCTTTGCGCCAGAGACCCAGTACTTC. This translates into CASSFAPETQYF.

This clonotype was counted many times. This chain uses TRBV30 with TRBJ1-5; D is ambiguous. V lost 3 bases and J 1 base, leaving 10 bases between the germline ends. This CDR3 is built from 14 residues. Germline assignment: CDR1 GTSNPN and CDR2 SVGIG (reference sequence). The CDR3 DNA follows: TGTGCCTGGAGCGAAGGGCTGAGCAATCAGCCCCAGCATTTT. It encodes CAWSEGLSNQPQHF.

The table lists this clonotype with many counts. The V gene is TRBV29-1, the J gene TRBJ1-1; D is perhaps TRBD1 (5 bases). Trimming cost V 6 bases and J 1 base, with 15 bases left between them. Germline V gene data show CDR1 as SQVTM and CDR2 as ANQGSEA. The length of the CDR3 is 14 residues. The CDR3 DNA follows: TGCAGCGTCCAGCCGACAGCGACGAACACTGAAGCTTTCTTT. Protein product: CSVQPTATNTEAFF.

Remarks on this clonotype: It may be a read error: a sequence one base away is much more abundant. The rearrangement uses TRBV28 and TRBJ1-2; D might be TRBD1 (6 bases). Germline V lookup: CDR1 MDHEN, CDR2 SYDVKM. This CDR3 has 13 amino acids. The CDR3 sequence: CASNGAGDYGCTF. CDR3 nucleotide sequence: TGTGCCAGCAACGGCGCAGGGGACTATGGCTGCACCTTC.

This clonotype was seen many times. The J gene is TRBJ2-7, the V gene TRBV12-3 or TRBV12-4; weak D call: TRBD2 (5 bases). The V and J ends lost 0 bases and 2 bases respectively, with 8 bases between them. The CDR3 runs to 14 residues. The CDR3 here is CASSLAARAYEQYF. The DNA for the CDR3 is TGTGCCAGCAGTTTAGCGGCGCGGGCCTACGAGCAGTACTTC.

This clonotype was recorded at least ten times. The chain links TRBV7-6 to TRBJ2-1, with TRBD1 matching 10 bases. This CDR3 has 16 residues. Germline CDR1 SGHVS, CDR2 FNYEAQ. Trimming cost V 5 bases and J 3 bases; bases outside gene matches: 7. The CDR3 protein is CASSRDRGGGYNEQFF. CDR3 in DNA: TGTGCCAGCAGCCGGGACAGGGGAGGGGGCTACAATGAGCAGTTCTTC.

The table lists this clonotype with a few counts. The chain has TRBV14 and TRBJ1-2; D call uncertain. V gave up 0 bases and J gave up 6 bases, with 11 bases separating them. Germline assignment: CDR1 SGHDN and CDR2 FVKESK. CDR3 size: 14 residues. CDR3 bases: TGTGCCAGCAGCCAAGATTGGATTGTGGATGGCTACACCTTC. This sequence encodes CASSQDWIVDGYTF.

The chain recombines TRBV7-3 with TRBJ1-5, with 9 bases that match TRBD1. CDR1 and CDR2 (germline): SGHTA, FQGTGA. The trim removed 0 bases at V and 0 bases at J, leaving 9 bases unmatched. This CDR3 has 19 residues. CDR3 DNA: TGTGCCAGCAGCTTAACGGGGACAGGGAACATCTATAGCAATCAGCCCCAGCATTTT. Its protein is CASSLTGTGNIYSNQPQHF.

At least ten counts were recorded for this clonotype. The chain couples TRBV10-3 to TRBJ1-3; D remains unclear. The CDR3 is 13 amino acids. The germline gives CDR1 ENHRY, CDR2 SYGVKD. V was pared by 0 bases and J by 9 bases, with 9 bases between. The CDR3 region has the DNA TGTGCCATCAGTGAGTCGGAGGCTAGCACCATATATTTT. Translated, it gives CAISESEASTIYF.

This clonotype was recorded at least ten times. The rearrangement links TRBV6-5 to TRBJ1-1; maybe TRBD1 (5 bases). V was shortened by 3 bases and J by 6 bases, with 14 bases between the two germline ends. CDR3 length: 14 residues. Germline lookup yields CDR1 MNHEY and CDR2 SVGAGI. As DNA, the CDR3 is TGTGCCAGCAGTTATGCACGGAGGGACCCTGAAGCTTTCTTT. Residues: CASSYARRDPEAFF.

This clonotype was observed a handful of times. The chain has TRBV6-2 or TRBV6-3 and TRBJ2-2; D not resolved. Trimming stripped 4 bases from V and 0 bases from J, with 9 bases between. Germline CDR1 reads MNHEY; CDR2 reads SVGEGT. The CDR3 is 15 residues long. The CDR3 bases are TGTGCCAGCAGTTTAAAGGCCCCGAACACCGGGGAGCTGTTTTTT. Translating gives CASSLKAPNTGELFF.

This clonotype was picked up a small number of times. The rearrangement joins TRBV5-1 to TRBJ2-6; D ambiguous. CDR1 is SGHRS, CDR2 YFSETQ, per germline. The CDR3 runs 15 residues. The germline V and J ends were trimmed by 3 bases and 0 bases, with 7 bases remaining between them. The CDR3 sequence is CASSSVGSGANVLTF. The CDR3 coding sequence is TGCGCCAGCAGCTCTGTGGGCTCTGGGGCCAACGTCCTGACTTTC.

This clonotype was counted at least ten times. V and J are TRBV20-1 and TRBJ2-3; 7 nucleotides agree with TRBD2. The CDR3 contains 12 residues. Germline assignment: CDR1 DFQATT and CDR2 SNEGSKA (reference sequence). Trimming at V came to 3 bases and at J to 5 bases, leaving 2 bases not matched to a gene. CDR3 sequence: CSASGRRDTQYF. The DNA of the CDR3 is TGCAGTGCTAGCGGGAGGCGAGATACGCAGTATTTT.

A word on this clonotype: This likely traces to a read error, being one base from a far larger clone. CDR3 loop: CASSSGLADNEQYF. In DNA, the CDR3 is TGTGCCAGCAGCTCGGGACTAGCGGACAATGAGCAGTACTTC. The J gene is TRBJ2-7, the V gene TRBV11-3; 11 bases line up with TRBD2. Germline V gene lookup returns CDR1 SGHNT and CDR2 YENEEA. CDR3 length equals 14 residues. J lost 7 bases, V lost 4 bases, and 6 bases had no gene match.